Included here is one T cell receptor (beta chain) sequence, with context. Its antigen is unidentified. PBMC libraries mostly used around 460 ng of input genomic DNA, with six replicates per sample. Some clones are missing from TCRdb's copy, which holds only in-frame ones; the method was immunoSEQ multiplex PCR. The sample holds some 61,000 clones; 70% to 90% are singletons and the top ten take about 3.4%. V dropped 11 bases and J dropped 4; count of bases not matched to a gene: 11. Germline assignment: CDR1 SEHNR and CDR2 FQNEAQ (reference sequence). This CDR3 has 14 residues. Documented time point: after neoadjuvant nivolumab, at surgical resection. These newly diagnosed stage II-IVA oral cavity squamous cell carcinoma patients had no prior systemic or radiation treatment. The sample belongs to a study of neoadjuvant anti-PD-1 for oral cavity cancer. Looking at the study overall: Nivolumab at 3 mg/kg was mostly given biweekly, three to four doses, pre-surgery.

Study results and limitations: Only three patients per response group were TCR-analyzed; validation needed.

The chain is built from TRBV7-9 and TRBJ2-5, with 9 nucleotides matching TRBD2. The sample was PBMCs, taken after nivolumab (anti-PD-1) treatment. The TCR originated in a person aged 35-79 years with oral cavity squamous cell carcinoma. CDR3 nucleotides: TGTGCCTCTCTCGGACTAGCGCTGACAGAGACCCAGTACTTC. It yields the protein CASLGLALTETQYF.